Each of the 24 T cell receptor beta chains below was sequenced from the same sample in a study of early T cells in non-severe SARS-CoV-2 infection. Each CDR3 protein is one row after TCRdb ran MiXCR on the 5' RACE reads. The table records 27,000 or so distinct CDR3 sequences, around 4.5% of them present only once. Sequenced material: whole blood. These receptors were obtained from an adult who was a healthcare worker with PCR-confirmed SARS-CoV-2 infection or an uninfected control (not recorded which).

This clonotype was seen repeatedly, ten times or more. Here the CDR3 DNA reads TGCGCCAGCAGCCAAGAAGGAGGGAGGGGAACTGAAGCTTTCTTT. This translates into CASSQEGGRGTEAFF. The gene calls are TRBV4-3 and TRBJ1-1, with TRBD1 as a possible D gene (5 bases). The length of the CDR3 is 15 residues. V lost 0 bases and J 5 bases, leaving 13 bases between the germline ends. The germline V gene encodes CDR1 LGHNA and CDR2 YSLEER.

This clonotype was found many times. The chain links TRBV7-9 to TRBJ2-1; maybe TRBD1 (5 bases). V lost 4 bases and J lost 6, with 19 bases in between. Germline CDR1 and CDR2: SEHNR and FQNEAQ (reference sequence). The CDR3 has 16 residues. CDR3 loop: CASSSPGKGLGNEQFF. The CDR3 DNA is TGTGCCAGCAGCTCCCCAGGGAAGGGCCTGGGCAATGAGCAGTTCTTC.

This clonotype was seen many times. V gene TRBV5-3 combines with J gene TRBJ2-3; D gene uncertain. TRBV5-3 is noted as an ORF with a role that remains uncertain. Trimming cost V 2 bases and J 7 bases, with 17 bases left between them. This CDR3 spans 15 amino acids. This chain's CDR3 is CARSFHFPWPHTQYF. CDR3 coding DNA: TGTGCCAGAAGCTTTCATTTTCCCTGGCCGCATACGCAGTATTTT.

This clonotype was seen many times. The gene calls are TRBV4-3 and TRBJ1-3; unclear D gene. Per the germline V gene, CDR1 is LGHNA and CDR2 is YSLEER. This CDR3 comprises 16 residues. Trimming left V 0 bases short and J 0 bases short, with 9 bases between. The CDR3 sequence is CASSQDLPSSGNTIYF. Here the CDR3 DNA reads TGCGCCAGCAGCCAAGATCTGCCCTCCTCTGGAAACACCATATATTTT.

This clonotype was counted at least ten times. The V gene is TRBV20-1, the J gene TRBJ2-7, with 9 bases that match TRBD1. Germline V gives CDR1 DFQATT, CDR2 SNEGSKA (reference sequence). Unmatched junction bases numbered 11, after V lost 8 bases and J lost 6 bases. The CDR3 is 13 residues long. CDR3 in amino acids: CSKHRTGVGEQYF. The CDR3 DNA is TGCAGTAAACACCGGACAGGGGTTGGCGAGCAGTACTTC.

This clonotype occurred many times. The chain joins TRBV29-1 to TRBJ1-1; tentatively, D is TRBD1 (6 bases). The CDR3 length is 14 residues. Germline V gene data show CDR1 as SQVTM and CDR2 as ANQGSEA. Trimming removed 1 base from V and 5 bases from J, with 14 bases in between. The CDR3 is CSVEVGTGMTEAFF. As DNA, the CDR3 is TGCAGCGTTGAAGTGGGAACAGGGATGACTGAAGCTTTCTTT. Full variable domain (rest looked up from reference TRBV29-1 and TRBJ1-1): SAVISQKPSRDICQRGTSLTIQCQVDSQVTMMFWYRQQPGQSLTLIATANQGSEATYESGFVIDKFPISRPNLTFSTLTVSNMSPEDSSIYLCSVEVGTGMTEAFFGQGTRLTVV.

This clonotype came up many times. The V call is TRBV12-5, the J call TRBJ1-1, with D tentatively TRBD1 (6 bases). Germline-derived CDR1 and CDR2 are LGHNT and FRNRAP. CDR3 length: 16 amino acids. V shed 1 base and J shed 0 bases, with 12 bases lying between them. The CDR3 reads CASGLDQGGMNTEAFF. For the CDR3, the DNA is TGTGCTAGTGGTTTGGACCAAGGGGGTATGAACACTGAAGCTTTCTTT.

In this sample, this clonotype turned up many times. This sequence joins TRBV6-2 or TRBV6-3 and TRBJ2-2; 9 bases fit TRBD2. The J segment lost 3 bases and the V segment lost 4 bases, leaving 0 bases of the junction unmatched. CDR3 size: 14 residues. Germline CDR1 reads MNHEY; CDR2 reads SVGEGT. The CDR3 sequence is CASSWTSDTGELFF. The CDR3 nucleotides are TGTGCCAGCAGTTGGACTAGCGACACCGGGGAGCTGTTTTTT.

This clonotype was picked up many times. The chain combines TRBV24-1 with TRBJ2-3, with TRBD1 matching 7 bases. Trimming removed 0 bases from V and 2 bases from J; junction bases left unmatched: 7. The CDR3 totals 17 residues. Germline V gene lookup returns CDR1 KGHDR and CDR2 SFDVKD. CDR3 bases: TGTGCCACCAGTGATTTGTACGGGACAGCAGACACAGATACGCAGTATTTT. Its translation: CATSDLYGTADTDTQYF.

The sample holds many counts of this clonotype. The chain recombines TRBV3-1 with TRBJ1-5; no clear D gene. Germline CDR1 is LGHDT and CDR2 is YNNKEL (reference sequence). V lost 5 bases and J lost 0, with 8 bases in between. The CDR3 length is 14 residues. The CDR3 protein is CASSGKNSNQPQHF. In DNA form, the CDR3 reads TGTGCCAGCAGCGGAAAAAATAGCAATCAGCCCCAGCATTTT.

This clonotype has just a few counts. This chain joins TRBV29-1 and TRBJ2-1; 9 bases align to TRBD2. This CDR3 is 16 amino acids long. Germline CDR1 SQVTM, CDR2 ANQGSEA. V shed 4 bases, J shed 2 bases, and the junction held 9 bases outside the gene matches. CDR3 protein: CSVVISSGNTYNEQFF. Here the CDR3 DNA reads TGCAGCGTTGTTATATCTAGCGGGAACACCTACAATGAGCAGTTCTTC.

Only a few counts were recorded for this clonotype. The chain recombines TRBV7-2 with TRBJ2-5; TRBD1 is a possible D gene (5 bases). This CDR3 region has 16 residues. V dropped 5 bases and J dropped 5 bases, with 21 bases sitting between them. CDR1 is SGHTA, CDR2 FQGNSA, per germline. CDR3 nucleotide sequence: TGTGCCAGCAGCCCTGACACCAGGGCGGCCCGGGAGACCCAGTACTTC. Its translation is CASSPDTRAARETQYF.

This clonotype was counted many times. This chain uses TRBV20-1 with TRBJ2-1; 11 bases agree with TRBD2. Germline V gives CDR1 DFQATT, CDR2 SNEGSKA (reference sequence). This CDR3 is built from 16 residues. V lost 2 bases to trimming and J lost 5 bases; unmatched junction nucleotides: 8. CDR3 nucleotide sequence: TGCAGTGCTAGAACGGGGACTAGCGGAGGGAACAATGAGCAGTTCTTC. Translated, it gives CSARTGTSGGNNEQFF.

V gene TRBV28 combines with J gene TRBJ1-2; TRBD1 is a possible D gene (6 bases). The CDR3 has 12 residues. V gave up 8 bases and J gave up 3 bases, with 10 bases separating them. The V gene's germline CDR1 is MDHEN and CDR2 SYDVKM. The CDR3 region has the DNA TGTGCCAGCGGGGACATTGACTATGGCTACACCTTC. It yields the protein CASGDIDYGYTF.

The chain has TRBV3-1 and TRBJ2-7; weak D call: TRBD2 (6 bases). Trimming removed 3 bases from V and 3 bases from J, with 15 bases in between. Germline V gives CDR1 LGHDT, CDR2 YNNKEL (reference sequence). The CDR3 has 15 amino acids. DNA for the CDR3: TGTGCCAGCAGCCAGGGGGTAGCGGCATACTACGAGCAGTACTTC. Protein: CASSQGVAAYYEQYF.

In the case of this clonotype: At one end the junction does not follow the germline gene, possibly because of a read error. The chain uses TRBV6-4 and TRBJ2-1; D is possibly TRBD1 (5 bases). Germline V gives CDR1 MRHNA, CDR2 SNTAGT. The CDR3 has 15 residues. The CDR3 loop reads CAGSERIGDYNEQFF. CDR3 nucleotide sequence: TGTGCCGGCAGCGAACGGATAGGGGATTACAATGAGCAGTTCTTC.

This clonotype came up many times. This sequence joins TRBV6-6 and TRBJ1-6; TRBD1 matches 8 bases. The germline CDR1 and CDR2 sequences are MNHNY and SVGAGI (reference sequence). The CDR3 covers 17 residues. V lost 2 bases to trimming and J lost 6 bases; unmatched junction nucleotides: 9. CDR3 in amino acids: CASSYPRGQGLNSPLHF. CDR3 DNA sequence: TGTGCCAGCAGTTACCCTCGCGGACAGGGACTTAATTCACCCCTCCACTTT.

Many counts were recorded for this clonotype. The V gene is TRBV25-1, the J gene TRBJ2-1; perhaps TRBD2 as D (6 bases). This CDR3 is 15 amino acids long. Per the germline V gene, CDR1 is MGHDK and CDR2 is SYGVNS. Deletions cut 7 bases from V and 7 bases from J, with 20 bases between. In nucleotides, the CDR3 is TGTGCCAGCACCACGCCTAGGCTGGGAGGAAATGAGCAGTTCTTC. Encoded protein: CASTTPRLGGNEQFF.

This clonotype has ten or more counts. The chain couples TRBV6-2 or TRBV6-3 to TRBJ2-1; D gene ambiguous. V lost 2 bases and J lost 5, with 7 bases in between. The CDR3 loop spans 13 amino acids. Germline V gene data show CDR1 as MNHEY and CDR2 as SVGEGT. CDR3 bases: TGTGCCAGCAGTTACAGGGCCAACAATGAGCAGTTCTTC. Its translation is CASSYRANNEQFF.

This clonotype was counted many times. The rearrangement links TRBV7-2 to TRBJ1-1; D may be TRBD1 (6 bases). This CDR3 contains 18 residues. Germline V lookup: CDR1 SGHTA, CDR2 FQGNSA. Trimming removed 0 bases at V and 0 bases at J, with 17 bases between. The CDR3 DNA reads TGTGCCAGCAGCTTAGCACCTAAGACAGGAATCATGAACACTGAAGCTTTCTTT. Translating it yields CASSLAPKTGIMNTEAFF.

The chain links TRBV24-1 to TRBJ1-1; 8 nucleotides align to TRBD1. Per the germline V gene, CDR1 is KGHDR and CDR2 is SFDVKD. This CDR3 has 12 amino acids. The ends lost 3 bases at V and 11 bases at J; junction bases unmatched: 4. The CDR3 nucleotides are TGTGCCACCAGTGATGAGACAGGGGCGGCTTTCTTT. Encoded protein: CATSDETGAAFF.

This clonotype was seen ten or more times. This chain joins TRBV4-3 and TRBJ2-1; D remains ambiguous. The germline gives CDR1 LGHNA, CDR2 YSLEER. The CDR3 spans 15 residues. Trimming took off 0 bases at V and 5 bases at J, with 11 bases between the two ends. The CDR3 sequence is CASSQDRVGDNEQFF. Here the CDR3 DNA reads TGCGCCAGCAGCCAAGATAGGGTAGGAGACAATGAGCAGTTCTTC.

This clonotype was picked up many times. The gene calls are TRBV29-1 and TRBJ1-1; 12 positions match TRBD1. This CDR3 spans 14 amino acids. Unmatched junction bases numbered 5, after V lost 0 bases and J lost 9 bases. Germline CDR1 is SQVTM and CDR2 is ANQGSEA. The CDR3 region is CSVEDGGQGAQAFF. As DNA, the CDR3 is TGCAGCGTTGAAGATGGGGGACAGGGGGCCCAAGCTTTCTTT.

This clonotype occurred many times. J is TRBJ2-3 and V is TRBV7-9; 8 nucleotides agree with TRBD2. The CDR3 has 15 amino acids. The V gene end was trimmed by 7 bases and the J gene end by 0 bases; junction bases not matched to a gene: 6. Germline loops: CDR1 SEHNR, CDR2 FQNEAQ (reference sequence). CDR3 DNA: TGTGCCAGCACGTATACGGGAGGGAGCACAGATACGCAGTATTTT. Translating it yields CASTYTGGSTDTQYF.